The present entry profiles one TCR beta chain with its context. Per germline, CDR1 WNHNN and CDR2 SYGVQD (reference sequence). CDR3 length equals 15 residues. V lost 2 bases, J lost 2 bases, and 3 bases stayed unmatched. Produced via immunoSEQ multiplex PCR; TCRdb's table is partial and in-frame only. The sample lists roughly 58,000 clones; about 89% were seen once. These data are taken from a study of control samples from healthy donors and cancer patients. This rearrangement joins TRBV10-1 to TRBJ2-5, with 9 bases aligning to TRBD2. The TCR sequence derives from a woman aged 60-75 years with lung cancer. Sequencing input: PBMCs. In nucleotides, the CDR3 is TGCGCCAGCAGTGAGGCTAGCGGGATTCAAGAGACCCAGTACTTC. This sequence encodes CASSEASGIQETQYF.